A single sample is the source of the 29 T cell receptor beta chains below, sequenced in a study of cytomegalovirus exposure and HLA in healthy donors. The method was immunoSEQ multiplex PCR; TCRdb's version includes in-frame clones alone and lacks a portion of them. The sample lists 120,000 or so clones, roughly 90% occurring once. The sequenced sample was PBMCs. These receptors were obtained from a young woman in good health and CMV-seronegative.

V gene TRBV4-3 combines with J gene TRBJ1-1; 7 bases map to TRBD1. Germline CDR1 is LGHNA and CDR2 is YSLEER. Trimming removed 0 bases from V and 0 bases from J; junction bases left unmatched: 13. The CDR3 runs to 19 residues. CDR3 amino acids: CASSQDSAGRGSMNTEAFF. DNA of the CDR3: TGCGCCAGCAGCCAAGATAGCGCCGGCAGGGGGAGCATGAACACTGAAGCTTTCTTT.

V and J are TRBV6-1 and TRBJ1-2; tentatively, D is TRBD1 (5 bases). Germline V gives CDR1 MNHNS, CDR2 SASEGT. CDR3 length: 14 residues. Trimming cost V 4 bases and J 0 bases, with 9 bases left between them. DNA for the CDR3: TGTGCCAGCAGTGCCGACAGAGCTAACTATGGCTACACCTTC. It yields the protein CASSADRANYGYTF.

This chain connects TRBV7-4 to TRBJ2-7, with D perhaps matching TRBD1 (5 bases). The CDR3 has 14 amino acids. V lost 4 bases and J lost 4, with 14 bases in between. Germline V gene lookup returns CDR1 SGHVT and CDR2 SQSDAQ. Written as DNA, the CDR3 is TGTGCCAGCAGCTCCACCCCTCCAGGGTACGAGCAGTACTTC. It specifies CASSSTPPGYEQYF. Supplemented by reference TRBV7-4 and TRBJ2-7, the full variable domain reads GAGVSQSPRYKVAKRGRDVALRCDSISGHVTLYWYRQTLGQGSEVLTYSQSDAQRDKSGRPSGRFSAERPERSVSTLKIQRTEQGDSAVYLCASSSTPPGYEQYFGPGTRLTVT.

CDR3 bases: TGTGCCAGCAGGGGGACGGGAGCACATTCGGGGGCCGGGGAGCTGTTTTTT. As protein: CASRGTGAHSGAGELFF. The gene calls are TRBV27 and TRBJ2-2, with D maybe TRBD2 (6 bases). This CDR3 has 17 residues. With 6 bases removed from V and 6 bases from J, the gap between germline ends came to 23 bases. Germline CDR1 and CDR2: MNHEY and SMNVEV (reference sequence).

The rearrangement uses TRBV5-1 and TRBJ1-1; D is unclear. Between the trimmed V and J ends, which lost 3 bases and 1 base, there was a span of 7 bases. The CDR3 has 13 residues. CDR1 and CDR2 (germline): SGHRS, YFSETQ. For the CDR3, the DNA is TGCGCCAGCAGCTCCGCAGGGAACACTGAAGCTTTCTTT. It specifies CASSSAGNTEAFF.

The CDR3 protein is CASSLSPTWSYEQYF. CDR3 nucleotides: TGTGCCAGCAGTTTATCGCCGACATGGTCCTACGAGCAGTACTTC. V is TRBV27 and J is TRBJ2-7; D is unclear. Per the germline V gene, CDR1 is MNHEY and CDR2 is SMNVEV (reference sequence). This CDR3 spans 15 amino acids. V gave up 0 bases and J gave up 1 base, with 10 bases separating them.

The rearrangement joins TRBV14 to TRBJ1-1; 7 nucleotides agree with TRBD1. CDR3 size: 14 residues. Looked up from germline, CDR1 is SGHDN and CDR2 is FVKESK. The junction had 7 bases not matched to a gene; V was cut back by 4 bases and J by 5 bases. The DNA for the CDR3 is TGTGCCAGCAGCCTCACAGGGGCGCGGACTGAAGCTTTCTTT. Amino acid sequence: CASSLTGARTEAFF.

This clone was detected only a few times. This chain connects TRBV28 to TRBJ1-1; no reliable D call. The CDR3 is 14 residues long. The germline CDR1 and CDR2 sequences are MDHEN and SYDVKM. V lost 2 bases and J lost 0, with 7 bases in between. The CDR3 loop reads CASSLGGMNTEAFF. The CDR3 DNA is TGTGCCAGCAGTTTAGGAGGGATGAACACTGAAGCTTTCTTT.

V gene TRBV14 combines with J gene TRBJ1-5; TRBD1 might be the D (5 bases). The CDR3 totals 17 residues. The germline V gene has CDR1 SGHDN and CDR2 FVKESK. Trimming pared 6 bases from V and 3 bases from J, leaving 21 bases between. Here the CDR3 reads CASSHGTHGGNNQPQHF. CDR3 DNA sequence: TGTGCCAGCAGTCACGGGACGCATGGGGGGAACAATCAGCCCCAGCATTTT.

CDR3 sequence reads: CASSFQGTNEKLFF. In DNA, the CDR3 is TGTGCCAGCAGTTTCCAGGGGACTAATGAAAAACTGTTTTTT. The rearrangement links TRBV27 to TRBJ1-4; D is possibly TRBD1 (6 bases). CDR1 is MNHEY, CDR2 SMNVEV, per germline (reference sequence). V was clipped by 3 bases and J by 2 bases, with 7 bases between them. The CDR3 contains 14 residues.

The chain recombines TRBV6-1 with TRBJ2-3, with 10 bases that match TRBD2. This CDR3 has 16 amino acids. CDR1 is MNHNS, CDR2 SASEGT, per germline. Unmatched junction bases numbered 10, after V lost 4 bases and J lost 6 bases. As DNA, the CDR3 is TGTGCCAGCAGTGTGGAAAAGCGGGGGGGCCTGGATACGCAGTATTTT. Its protein product is CASSVEKRGGLDTQYF.

This clone has just a few counts. The V and J genes are TRBV5-4 and TRBJ2-7; 7 bases line up with TRBD2. Trimming took 2 bases from V and 5 from J; bases not matched to a gene: 4. The germline gives CDR1 SGHNT, CDR2 YYREEE (reference sequence). This CDR3 spans 13 amino acids. In DNA, the CDR3 is TGTGCCAGCAGCTTTGCGGGAGCTGACGAGCAGTACTTC. It translates to CASSFAGADEQYF.

The genes are TRBV15 and TRBJ2-1; 9 nucleotides match TRBD1. V gave up 3 bases and J gave up 9 bases; unmatched junction bases: 12. Per germline, CDR1 LNHNV and CDR2 YYDKDF (reference sequence). The CDR3 consists of 16 residues. CDR3 DNA: TGTGCCACCAGCAGCACCCGACAGGGGGTAGCGGTTGAGCAGTTCTTC. It translates to CATSSTRQGVAVEQFF. The full variable domain, rest sourced from reference TRBV15 and TRBJ2-1, is DAMVIQNPRYQVTQFGKPVTLSCSQTLNHNVMYWYQQKSSQAPKLLFHYYDKDFNNEADTPDNFQSRRPNTSFCFLDIRSPGLGDTAMYLCATSSTRQGVAVEQFFGPGTRLTVL.

This chain links TRBV18 with TRBJ1-1; 7 bases match TRBD1. V dropped 3 bases and J dropped 1; count of bases not matched to a gene: 5. The CDR3 runs 15 residues. Germline loops: CDR1 KGHSH, CDR2 LQKENI. The CDR3 DNA reads as TGTGCCAGCTCACCGCAGACAGGGCGGAACACTGAAGCTTTCTTT. Its translation: CASSPQTGRNTEAFF.

The chain joins TRBV2 to TRBJ2-3, with 8 bases fitting TRBD2. The CDR3 covers 16 residues. In germline, CDR1 is SNHLY, CDR2 FYNNEI. After removal of 1 base from V and 0 bases from J, the junction contained 3 bases not matched to a gene. The CDR3 here is CASSEVLAVSTDTQYF. In nucleotides, the CDR3 is TGTGCCAGCAGTGAAGTACTAGCGGTTAGCACAGATACGCAGTATTTT.

The chain couples TRBV7-9 to TRBJ2-5, with D possibly TRBD1 on 6 matching bases. V gave up 8 bases and J gave up 0 bases, with 10 bases separating them. CDR1 is SEHNR and CDR2 is FQNEAQ in the germline V gene (reference sequence). The CDR3 is made up of 13 amino acids. Written as DNA, the CDR3 is TGTGCCAGCCGGCACAGGGACCAAGAGACCCAGTACTTC. Its translation: CASRHRDQETQYF.

V gene TRBV15 combines with J gene TRBJ2-7; the D gene is possibly TRBD1 (5 bases). The CDR3 is 15 residues long. The germline V gene encodes CDR1 LNHNV and CDR2 YYDKDF (reference sequence). Between the trimmed V and J ends, which lost 2 bases and 9 bases, there was a span of 20 bases. This chain's CDR3 is CATSRHPDSRPRQYF. In DNA, the CDR3 is TGTGCCACCAGCAGACATCCTGACAGCCGCCCCCGGCAGTACTTC.

The chain uses TRBV6-5 and TRBJ1-1; D not certain. Deletions cut 5 bases from V and 4 bases from J, with 11 bases between. Germline CDR1 is MNHEY and CDR2 is SVGAGI. CDR3 length: 13 amino acids. The CDR3 loop reads CASSSWGGTEAFF. CDR3 sequence (DNA): TGTGCCAGCAGTAGCTGGGGAGGCACTGAAGCTTTCTTT.

The chain links TRBV27 to TRBJ2-5; D may be TRBD2 (5 bases). Germline V gene data show CDR1 as MNHEY and CDR2 as SMNVEV (reference sequence). CDR3 length equals 15 residues. Trimming cost V 0 bases and J 1 base, with 9 bases left between them. CDR3 sequence reads: CASSLSRAVQETQYF. CDR3 in DNA: TGTGCCAGCAGTTTATCGAGGGCAGTCCAAGAGACCCAGTACTTC.

The chain links TRBV6-5 to TRBJ2-2; 9 nucleotides agree with TRBD1. The V gene's germline CDR1 is MNHEY and CDR2 SVGAGI. The CDR3 totals 15 residues. V dropped 2 bases and J dropped 6; count of bases not matched to a gene: 4. This CDR3 reads CASSYDHRGPGELFF. The CDR3 bases are TGTGCCAGCAGTTACGACCACAGGGGGCCCGGGGAGCTGTTTTTT.

The CDR3 loop reads CASSSATGGDAEAFF. For the CDR3, the DNA is TGTGCCAGCAGCTCAGCGACAGGGGGCGATGCTGAAGCTTTCTTT. The chain uses TRBV7-2 and TRBJ1-1, with TRBD1 identical over 10 bases. Looked up from germline, CDR1 is SGHTA and CDR2 is FQGNSA. The CDR3 extends over 15 amino acids. J was trimmed by 6 bases and V by 4 bases; bases with no gene match: 8.

V and J are TRBV29-1 and TRBJ1-1; D is unclear. Trimming stripped 0 bases from V and 11 bases from J, with 10 bases between. Germline CDR1 SQVTM, CDR2 ANQGSEA. The CDR3 spans 11 residues. The CDR3 sequence: CSVEDEGRAFF. The CDR3 DNA reads as TGCAGCGTTGAAGATGAAGGGAGGGCTTTCTTT.

The chain carries TRBV18 and TRBJ2-3, with 8 bases fitting TRBD2. The CDR3 spans 16 residues. Germline trimming cut 3 bases from V and 2 bases from J; bases unmatched to any gene: 7. From germline, CDR1 is KGHSH and CDR2 LQKENI. For the CDR3, the DNA is TGTGCCAGCTCACCCCCGGGGGGGGTCCACACAGATACGCAGTATTTT. Protein sequence: CASSPPGGVHTDTQYF.

V is TRBV6-1 and J is TRBJ2-2; 8 nucleotides match TRBD1. The CDR3 is 14 residues long. Germline CDR1 reads MNHNS; CDR2 reads SASEGT. Trimming removed 8 bases from V and 6 bases from J; junction bases left unmatched: 8. The CDR3 reads CASQKDRAAGELFF. As DNA, the CDR3 is TGTGCCAGCCAAAAGGACAGGGCCGCCGGGGAGCTGTTTTTT.

V and J are TRBV27 and TRBJ2-7; weak D call: TRBD2 (5 bases). V lost 4 bases and J lost 3, with 10 bases in between. The germline CDR1 and CDR2 sequences are MNHEY and SMNVEV (reference sequence). The CDR3 extends over 13 amino acids. CDR3 in amino acids: CASSWASSYEQYF. DNA of the CDR3: TGTGCCAGCAGTTGGGCTAGCAGCTACGAGCAGTACTTC.

The genes are TRBV4-1 and TRBJ1-2, with D unclear. The V end lost 5 bases, the J end lost 8 bases, and 9 bases lay between the germline ends. Germline CDR1 MGHRA, CDR2 YSYEKL. This CDR3 comprises 11 residues. The CDR3 region is CASSSTGGYTF. The CDR3 region has the DNA TGCGCCAGCAGCTCCACGGGGGGCTACACCTTC.

J is TRBJ2-7 and V is TRBV7-6; perhaps TRBD1 as D (5 bases). CDR1 and CDR2 from the germline V gene are SGHVS and FNYEAQ. Between the trimmed V and J ends, which lost 1 base and 3 bases, there was a span of 10 bases. The CDR3 covers 14 residues. The CDR3 nucleotides read TGTGCCAGCAGCTTAGGGGGCACACGCTACGAGCAGTACTTC. It encodes CASSLGGTRYEQYF.

The V call is TRBV9, the J call TRBJ2-2, with D perhaps TRBD2 (6 bases). CDR1 is SGDLS, CDR2 YYNGEE, per germline. Trimming pared 9 bases from V and 6 bases from J, leaving 18 bases between. This CDR3 is 14 amino acids long. The CDR3 sequence is CATGLPWEAGELFF. The DNA for the CDR3 is TGTGCCACTGGACTACCCTGGGAAGCCGGGGAGCTGTTTTTT.

The V gene is TRBV30, the J gene TRBJ1-4; D not resolved. Between the trimmed V and J ends, which lost 1 base and 6 bases, there was a span of 6 bases. Germline V gene lookup returns CDR1 GTSNPN and CDR2 SVGIG (reference sequence). CDR3 length: 12 amino acids. The CDR3 coding sequence is TGTGCCTGGAGTGGGCAGGATGAAAAACTGTTTTTT. Its translation is CAWSGQDEKLFF.